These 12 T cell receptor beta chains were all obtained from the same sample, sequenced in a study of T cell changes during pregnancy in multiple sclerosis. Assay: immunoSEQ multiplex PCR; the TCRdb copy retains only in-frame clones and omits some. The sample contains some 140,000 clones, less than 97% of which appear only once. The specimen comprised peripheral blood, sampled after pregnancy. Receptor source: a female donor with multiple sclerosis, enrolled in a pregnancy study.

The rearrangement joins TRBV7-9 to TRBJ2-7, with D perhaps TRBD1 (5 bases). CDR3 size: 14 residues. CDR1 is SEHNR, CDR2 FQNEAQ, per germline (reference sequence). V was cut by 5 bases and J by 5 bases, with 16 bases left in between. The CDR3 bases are TGTGCCAGCAGCAAAGGTTCAGGGTACCACGAGCAGTACTTC. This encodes CASSKGSGYHEQYF.

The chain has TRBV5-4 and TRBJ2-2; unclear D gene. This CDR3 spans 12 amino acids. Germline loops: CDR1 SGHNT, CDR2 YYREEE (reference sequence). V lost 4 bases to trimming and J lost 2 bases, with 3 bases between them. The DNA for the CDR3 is TGTGCCAGCAGCCCTAACACCGGGGAGCTGTTTTTT. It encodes CASSPNTGELFF.

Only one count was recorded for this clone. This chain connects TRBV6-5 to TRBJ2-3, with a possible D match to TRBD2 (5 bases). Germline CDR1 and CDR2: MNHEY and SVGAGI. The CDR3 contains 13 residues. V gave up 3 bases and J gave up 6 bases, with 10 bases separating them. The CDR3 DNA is TGTGCCAGCAGTTATGCTAGCAAGGATACGCAGTATTTT. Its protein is CASSYASKDTQYF.

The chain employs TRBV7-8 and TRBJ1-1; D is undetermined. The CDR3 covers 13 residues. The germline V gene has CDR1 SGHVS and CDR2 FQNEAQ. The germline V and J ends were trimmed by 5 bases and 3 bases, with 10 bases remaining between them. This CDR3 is CASSPLSHTEAFF. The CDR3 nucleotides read TGTGCCAGCAGCCCCCTGTCCCACACTGAAGCTTTCTTT.

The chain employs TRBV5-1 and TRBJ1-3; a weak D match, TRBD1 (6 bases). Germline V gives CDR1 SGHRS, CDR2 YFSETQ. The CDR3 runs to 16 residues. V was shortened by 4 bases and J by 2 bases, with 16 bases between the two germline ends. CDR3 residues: CASSLLGQSTGNTIYF. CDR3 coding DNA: TGCGCCAGCAGCCTACTTGGACAGAGTACTGGAAACACCATATATTTT.

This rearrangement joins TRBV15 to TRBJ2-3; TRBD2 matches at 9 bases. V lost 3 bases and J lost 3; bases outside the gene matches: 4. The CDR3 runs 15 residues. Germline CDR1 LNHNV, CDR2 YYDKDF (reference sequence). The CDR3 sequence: CATSSLAGGTDTQYF. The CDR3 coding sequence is TGTGCCACCAGCAGCTTGGCGGGAGGGACAGATACGCAGTATTTT.

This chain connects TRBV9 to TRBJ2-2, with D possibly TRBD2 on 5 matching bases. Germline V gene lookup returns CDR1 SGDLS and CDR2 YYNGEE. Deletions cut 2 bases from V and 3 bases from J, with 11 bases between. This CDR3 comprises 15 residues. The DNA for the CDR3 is TGTGCCAGCAGCGTCTCGGGGTCGGACACCGGGGAGCTGTTTTTT. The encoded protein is CASSVSGSDTGELFF.

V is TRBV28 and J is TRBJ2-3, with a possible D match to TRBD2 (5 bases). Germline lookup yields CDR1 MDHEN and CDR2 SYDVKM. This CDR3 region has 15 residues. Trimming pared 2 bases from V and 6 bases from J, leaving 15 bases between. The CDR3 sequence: CASSLASISTDTQYF. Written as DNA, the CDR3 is TGTGCCAGCAGTTTAGCTAGCATCTCTACCGATACGCAGTATTTT.

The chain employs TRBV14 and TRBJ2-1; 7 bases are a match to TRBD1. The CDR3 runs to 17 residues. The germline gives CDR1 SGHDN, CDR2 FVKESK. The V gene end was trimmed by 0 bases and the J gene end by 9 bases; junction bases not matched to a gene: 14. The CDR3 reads CASSQDGRGGPLREQFF. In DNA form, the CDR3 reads TGTGCCAGCAGCCAAGATGGCCGAGGGGGCCCGCTCCGTGAGCAGTTCTTC.

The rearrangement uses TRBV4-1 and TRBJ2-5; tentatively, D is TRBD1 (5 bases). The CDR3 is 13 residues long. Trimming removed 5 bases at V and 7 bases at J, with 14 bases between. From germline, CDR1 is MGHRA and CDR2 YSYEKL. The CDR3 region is CASSGRGTWTQYF. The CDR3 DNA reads TGCGCCAGCAGCGGAAGGGGTACTTGGACCCAGTACTTC.

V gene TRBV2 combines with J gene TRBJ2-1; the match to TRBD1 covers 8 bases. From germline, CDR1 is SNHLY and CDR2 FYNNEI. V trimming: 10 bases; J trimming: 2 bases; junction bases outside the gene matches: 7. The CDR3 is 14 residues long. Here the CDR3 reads CATKPGQAYNEQFF. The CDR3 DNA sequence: TGTGCCACCAAGCCGGGACAGGCCTACAATGAGCAGTTCTTC.

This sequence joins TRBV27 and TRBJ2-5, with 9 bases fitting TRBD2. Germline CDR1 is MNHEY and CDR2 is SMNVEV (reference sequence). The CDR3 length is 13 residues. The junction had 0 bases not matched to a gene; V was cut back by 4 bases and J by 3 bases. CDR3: CASSSSGKETQYF. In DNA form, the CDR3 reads TGTGCCAGCAGTTCTAGCGGGAAAGAGACCCAGTACTTC.